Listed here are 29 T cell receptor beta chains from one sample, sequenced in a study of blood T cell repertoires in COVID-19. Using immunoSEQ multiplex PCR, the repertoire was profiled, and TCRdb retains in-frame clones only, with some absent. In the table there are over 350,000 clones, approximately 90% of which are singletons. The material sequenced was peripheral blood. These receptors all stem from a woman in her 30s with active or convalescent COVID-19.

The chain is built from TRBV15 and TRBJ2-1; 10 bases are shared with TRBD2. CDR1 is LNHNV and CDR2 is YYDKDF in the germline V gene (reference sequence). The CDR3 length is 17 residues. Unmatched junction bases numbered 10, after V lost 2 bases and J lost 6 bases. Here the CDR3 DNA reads TGTGCCACCAGCAGACACAAAGCGGGGGGGCCGAGCAATGAGCAGTTCTTC. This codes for CATSRHKAGGPSNEQFF.

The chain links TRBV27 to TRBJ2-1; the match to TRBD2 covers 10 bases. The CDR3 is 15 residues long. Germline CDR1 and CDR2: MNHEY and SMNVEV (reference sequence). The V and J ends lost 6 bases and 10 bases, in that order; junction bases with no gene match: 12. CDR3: CASSRTSGGPWEQFF. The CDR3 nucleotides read TGTGCCAGCAGCCGGACTAGCGGAGGCCCATGGGAGCAGTTCTTC.

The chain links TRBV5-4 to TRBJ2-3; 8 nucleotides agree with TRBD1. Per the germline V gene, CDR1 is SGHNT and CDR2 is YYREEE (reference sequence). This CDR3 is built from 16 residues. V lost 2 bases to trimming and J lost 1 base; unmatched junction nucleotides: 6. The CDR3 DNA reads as TGTGCCAGCAGCTTCCCCGGGACAGGACGCACAGATACGCAGTATTTT. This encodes CASSFPGTGRTDTQYF.

The CDR3 DNA reads TGCGCCAGCAGCTTGGCTGGGGCCACTGAAGCTTTCTTT. Translating it yields CASSLAGATEAFF. This rearrangement joins TRBV5-1 to TRBJ1-1; TRBD1 might be the D (5 bases). The CDR3 is 13 amino acids. Germline V lookup: CDR1 SGHRS, CDR2 YFSETQ. Trimming pared 0 bases from V and 4 bases from J, leaving 7 bases between.

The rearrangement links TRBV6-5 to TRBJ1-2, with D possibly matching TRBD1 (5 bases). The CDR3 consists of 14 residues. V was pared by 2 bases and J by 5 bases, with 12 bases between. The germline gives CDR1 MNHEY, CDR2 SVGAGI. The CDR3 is CASSYEDSLYGYTF. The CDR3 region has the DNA TGTGCCAGCAGTTACGAAGACAGCTTATATGGCTACACCTTC.

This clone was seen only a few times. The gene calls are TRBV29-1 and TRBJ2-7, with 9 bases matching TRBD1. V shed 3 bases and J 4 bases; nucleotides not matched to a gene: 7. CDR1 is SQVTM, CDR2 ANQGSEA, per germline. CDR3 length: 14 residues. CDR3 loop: CSVEAQGAGYEQYF. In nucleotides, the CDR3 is TGCAGCGTTGAGGCACAGGGGGCCGGGTACGAGCAGTACTTC.

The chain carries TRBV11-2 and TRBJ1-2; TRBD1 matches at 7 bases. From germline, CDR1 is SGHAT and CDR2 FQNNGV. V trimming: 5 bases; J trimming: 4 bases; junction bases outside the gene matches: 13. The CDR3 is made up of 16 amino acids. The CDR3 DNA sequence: TGTGCCAGCAGCCCGGTGGCAGGGGGGCTCACCTATGGCTACACCTTC. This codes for CASSPVAGGLTYGYTF. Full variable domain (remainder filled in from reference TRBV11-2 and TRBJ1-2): EAGVAQSPRYKIIEKRQSVAFWCNPISGHATLYWYQQILGQGPKLLIQFQNNGVVDDSQLPKDRFSAERLKGVDSTLKIQPAKLEDSAVYLCASSPVAGGLTYGYTFGSGTRLTVV.

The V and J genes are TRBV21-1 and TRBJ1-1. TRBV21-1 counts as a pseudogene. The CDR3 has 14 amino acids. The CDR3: CASSRCRGNTEAFF. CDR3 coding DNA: TGTGCCAGCAGCAGATGTCGGGGGAACACTGAAGCTTTCTTT.

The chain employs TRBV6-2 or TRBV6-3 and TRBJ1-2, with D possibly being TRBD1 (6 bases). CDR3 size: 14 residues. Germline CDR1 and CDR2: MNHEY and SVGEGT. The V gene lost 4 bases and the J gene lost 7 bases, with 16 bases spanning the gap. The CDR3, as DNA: TGTGCCAGCAGTTCCCAGGGGCTAGCCTTTGGCTACACCTTC. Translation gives CASSSQGLAFGYTF.

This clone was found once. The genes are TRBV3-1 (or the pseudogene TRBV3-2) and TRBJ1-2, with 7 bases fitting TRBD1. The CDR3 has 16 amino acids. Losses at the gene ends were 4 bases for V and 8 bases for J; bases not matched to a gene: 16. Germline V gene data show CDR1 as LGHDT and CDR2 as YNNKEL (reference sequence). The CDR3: CASSRAVSGQTGGYTF. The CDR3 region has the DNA TGTGCCAGCAGCCGGGCGGTTTCGGGACAGACCGGCGGCTACACCTTC.

CDR3 amino acids: CASSQDPGIRTDTQYF. The CDR3 region has the DNA TGCGCCAGCAGCCAAGATCCGGGAATTCGGACAGATACGCAGTATTTT. The rearrangement joins TRBV4-1 to TRBJ2-3; the D gene is possibly TRBD2 (5 bases). Trimming took 0 bases from V and 3 from J, leaving 13 bases between them. The CDR3 has 16 amino acids. Germline lookup yields CDR1 MGHRA and CDR2 YSYEKL.

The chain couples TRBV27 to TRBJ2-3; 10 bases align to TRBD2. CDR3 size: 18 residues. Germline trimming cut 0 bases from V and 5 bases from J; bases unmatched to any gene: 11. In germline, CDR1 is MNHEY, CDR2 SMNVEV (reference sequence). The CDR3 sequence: CASSLSPWEREGLDTQYF. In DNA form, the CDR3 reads TGTGCCAGCAGTTTATCGCCCTGGGAGCGGGAGGGTCTAGATACGCAGTATTTT.

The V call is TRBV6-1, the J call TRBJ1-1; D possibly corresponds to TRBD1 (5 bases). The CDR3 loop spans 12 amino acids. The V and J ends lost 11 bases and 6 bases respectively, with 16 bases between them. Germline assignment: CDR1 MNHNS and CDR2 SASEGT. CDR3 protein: CAAGKLGAEAFF. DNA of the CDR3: TGTGCCGCGGGGAAGCTGGGGGCTGAAGCTTTCTTT.

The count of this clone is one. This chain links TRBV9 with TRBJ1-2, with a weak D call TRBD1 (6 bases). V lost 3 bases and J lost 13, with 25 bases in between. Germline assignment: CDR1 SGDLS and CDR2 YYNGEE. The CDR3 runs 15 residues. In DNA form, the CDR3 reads TGTGCCAGCAGCGCGACCGACAGGCCCACCGCGATTGGCACCTTC. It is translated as CASSATDRPTAIGTF.

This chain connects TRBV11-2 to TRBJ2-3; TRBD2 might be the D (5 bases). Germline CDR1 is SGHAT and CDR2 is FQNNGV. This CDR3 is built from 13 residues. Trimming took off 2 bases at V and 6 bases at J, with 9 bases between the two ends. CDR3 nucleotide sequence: TGTGCCAGCAGCTTATGGACTTCCGATACGCAGTATTTT. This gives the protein CASSLWTSDTQYF.

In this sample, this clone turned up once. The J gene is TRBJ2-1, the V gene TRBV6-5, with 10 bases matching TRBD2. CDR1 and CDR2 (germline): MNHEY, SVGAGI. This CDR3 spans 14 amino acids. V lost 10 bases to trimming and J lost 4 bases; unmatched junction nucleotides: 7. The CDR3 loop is CATWTSGGYNEQFF. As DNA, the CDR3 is TGTGCCACCTGGACTAGCGGAGGTTACAATGAGCAGTTCTTC.

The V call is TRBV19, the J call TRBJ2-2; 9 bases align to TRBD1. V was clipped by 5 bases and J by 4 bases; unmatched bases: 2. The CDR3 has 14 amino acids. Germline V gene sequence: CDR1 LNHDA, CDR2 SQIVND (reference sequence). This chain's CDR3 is CASSPTGGTGELFF. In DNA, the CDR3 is TGTGCCAGTAGTCCGACAGGGGGCACCGGGGAGCTGTTTTTT.

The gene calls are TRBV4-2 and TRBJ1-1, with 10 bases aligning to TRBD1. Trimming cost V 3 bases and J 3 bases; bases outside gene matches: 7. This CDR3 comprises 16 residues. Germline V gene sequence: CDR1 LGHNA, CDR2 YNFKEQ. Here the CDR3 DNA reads TGTGCCAGCAGCCACACCGGGACAGGGGCGGACACTGAAGCTTTCTTT. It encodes CASSHTGTGADTEAFF.

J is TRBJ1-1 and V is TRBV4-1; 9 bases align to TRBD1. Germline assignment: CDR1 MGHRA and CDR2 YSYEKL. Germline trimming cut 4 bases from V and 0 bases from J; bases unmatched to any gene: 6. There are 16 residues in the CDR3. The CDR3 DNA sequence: TGCGCCAGCAGCCCCGGGACAGGGAAGATGAACACTGAAGCTTTCTTT. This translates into CASSPGTGKMNTEAFF.

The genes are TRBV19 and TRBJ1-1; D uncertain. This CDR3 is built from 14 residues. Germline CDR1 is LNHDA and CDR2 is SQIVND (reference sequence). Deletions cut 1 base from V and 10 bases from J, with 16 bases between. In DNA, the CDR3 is TGTGCCAGTAGTATAGGGACCGGAGGAAGCACAGCTTTCTTT. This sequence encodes CASSIGTGGSTAFF.

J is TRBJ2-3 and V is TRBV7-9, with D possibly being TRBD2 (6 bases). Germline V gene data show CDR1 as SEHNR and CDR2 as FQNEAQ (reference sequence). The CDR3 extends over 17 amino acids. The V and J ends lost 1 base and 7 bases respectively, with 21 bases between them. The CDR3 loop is CASSLGIRENPGNTQYF. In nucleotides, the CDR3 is TGTGCCAGCAGCTTAGGGATACGGGAGAACCCTGGGAATACGCAGTATTTT.

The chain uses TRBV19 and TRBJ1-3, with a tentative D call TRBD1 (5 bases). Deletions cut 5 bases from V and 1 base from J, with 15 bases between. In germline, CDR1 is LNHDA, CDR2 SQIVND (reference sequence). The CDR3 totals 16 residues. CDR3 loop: CASSRAGYDSGNTIYF. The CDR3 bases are TGTGCCAGTAGTCGGGCAGGGTATGATTCTGGAAACACCATATATTTT.

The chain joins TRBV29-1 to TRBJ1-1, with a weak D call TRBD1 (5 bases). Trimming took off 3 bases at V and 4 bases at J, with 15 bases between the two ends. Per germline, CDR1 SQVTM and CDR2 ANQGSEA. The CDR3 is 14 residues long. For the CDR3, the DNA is TGCAGCGTTGACAAGGGAAGGGGTTTCACTGAAGCTTTCTTT. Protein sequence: CSVDKGRGFTEAFF.

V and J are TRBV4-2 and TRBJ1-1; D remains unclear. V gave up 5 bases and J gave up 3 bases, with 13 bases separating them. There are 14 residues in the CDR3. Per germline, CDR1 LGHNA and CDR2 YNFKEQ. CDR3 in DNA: TGTGCCAGCAGCAAACAGTCGTGGGACACTGAAGCTTTCTTT. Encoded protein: CASSKQSWDTEAFF.

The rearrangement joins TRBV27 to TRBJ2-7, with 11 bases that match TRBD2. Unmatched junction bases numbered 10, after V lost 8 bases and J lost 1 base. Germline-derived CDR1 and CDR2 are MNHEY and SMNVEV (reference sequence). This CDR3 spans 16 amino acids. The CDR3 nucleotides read TGTGCCAGCGGCGCATTAGCGGGAGGGCTTTCCTACGAGCAGTACTTC. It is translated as CASGALAGGLSYEQYF.

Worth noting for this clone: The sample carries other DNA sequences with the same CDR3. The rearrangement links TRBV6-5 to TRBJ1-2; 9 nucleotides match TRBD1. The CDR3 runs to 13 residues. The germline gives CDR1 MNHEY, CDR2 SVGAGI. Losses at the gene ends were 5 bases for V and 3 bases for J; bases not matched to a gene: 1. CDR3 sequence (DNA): TGTGCCAGCAGTCGACAGGGGGACTATGGCTACACCTTC. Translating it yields CASSRQGDYGYTF.

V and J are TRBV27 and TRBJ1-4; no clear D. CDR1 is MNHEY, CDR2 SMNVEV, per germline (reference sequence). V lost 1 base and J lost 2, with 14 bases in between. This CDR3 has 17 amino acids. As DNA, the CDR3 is TGTGCCAGCAGTTTATGGGGTCGGGGAGCTACTAATGAAAAACTGTTTTTT. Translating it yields CASSLWGRGATNEKLFF.

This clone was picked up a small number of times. The CDR3 region has the DNA TGTGCCAGCAGCTTAGGCCAGGAACTTAACTATGGCTACACCTTC. Translation: CASSLGQELNYGYTF. The chain is built from TRBV7-2 and TRBJ1-2; the D is unclear. Germline CDR1 reads SGHTA; CDR2 reads FQGNSA. The CDR3 runs to 15 residues. Trimming removed 1 base at V and 1 base at J, with 10 bases between.

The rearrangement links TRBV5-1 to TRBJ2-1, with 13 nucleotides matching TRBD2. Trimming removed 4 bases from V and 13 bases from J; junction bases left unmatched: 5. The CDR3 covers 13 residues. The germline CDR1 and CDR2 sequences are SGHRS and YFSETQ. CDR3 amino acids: CASSPGLAGAQFF. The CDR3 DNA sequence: TGCGCCAGCAGCCCCGGACTAGCGGGAGCACAGTTCTTC.